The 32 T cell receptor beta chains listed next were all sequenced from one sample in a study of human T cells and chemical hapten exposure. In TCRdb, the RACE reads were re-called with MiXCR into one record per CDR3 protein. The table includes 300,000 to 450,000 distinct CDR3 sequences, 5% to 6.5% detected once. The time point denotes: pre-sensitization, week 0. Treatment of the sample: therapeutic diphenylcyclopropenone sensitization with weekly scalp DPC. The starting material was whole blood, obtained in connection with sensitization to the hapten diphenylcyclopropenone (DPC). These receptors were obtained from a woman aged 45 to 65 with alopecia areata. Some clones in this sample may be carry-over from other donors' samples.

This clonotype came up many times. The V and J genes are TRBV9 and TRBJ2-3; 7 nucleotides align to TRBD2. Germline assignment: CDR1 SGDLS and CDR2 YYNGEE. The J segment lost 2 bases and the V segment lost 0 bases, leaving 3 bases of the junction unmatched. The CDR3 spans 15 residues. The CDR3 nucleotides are TGTGCCAGCAGCGTAGGACTAGCTTCCACAGATACGCAGTATTTT. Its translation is CASSVGLASTDTQYF. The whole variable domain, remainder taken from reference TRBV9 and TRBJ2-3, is DSGVTQTPKHLITATGQRVTLRCSPRSGDLSVYWYQQSLDQGLQFLIQYYNGEERAKGNILERFSAQQFPDLHSELNLSSLELGDSALYFCASSVGLASTDTQYFGPGTRLTVL.

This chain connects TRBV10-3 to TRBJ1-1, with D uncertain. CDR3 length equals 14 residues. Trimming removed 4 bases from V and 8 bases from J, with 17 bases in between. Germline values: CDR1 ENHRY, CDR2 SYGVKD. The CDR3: CAISVDYNWREAFF. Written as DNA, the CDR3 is TGTGCCATCAGTGTGGATTATAACTGGAGGGAAGCTTTCTTT.

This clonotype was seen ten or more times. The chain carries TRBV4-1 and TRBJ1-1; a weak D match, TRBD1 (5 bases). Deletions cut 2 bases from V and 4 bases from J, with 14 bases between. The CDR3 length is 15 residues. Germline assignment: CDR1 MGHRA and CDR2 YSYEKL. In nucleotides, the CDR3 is TGCGCCAGCAGCCAAATCGGCAGGGTAAGCACTGAAGCTTTCTTT. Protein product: CASSQIGRVSTEAFF.

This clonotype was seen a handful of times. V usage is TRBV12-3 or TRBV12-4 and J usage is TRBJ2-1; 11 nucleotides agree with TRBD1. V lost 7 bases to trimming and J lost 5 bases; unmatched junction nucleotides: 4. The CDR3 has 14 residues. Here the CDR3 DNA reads TGTGCCAGCACCCTGGACAGGGGGCACAATGAGCAGTTCTTC. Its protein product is CASTLDRGHNEQFF.

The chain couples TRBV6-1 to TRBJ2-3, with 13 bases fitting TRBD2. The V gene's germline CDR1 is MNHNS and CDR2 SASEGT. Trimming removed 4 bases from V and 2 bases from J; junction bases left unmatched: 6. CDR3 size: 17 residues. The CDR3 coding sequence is TGTGCCAGCAGTGCCCGACTAGCGGGAGGCTTCACAGATACGCAGTATTTT. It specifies CASSARLAGGFTDTQYF.

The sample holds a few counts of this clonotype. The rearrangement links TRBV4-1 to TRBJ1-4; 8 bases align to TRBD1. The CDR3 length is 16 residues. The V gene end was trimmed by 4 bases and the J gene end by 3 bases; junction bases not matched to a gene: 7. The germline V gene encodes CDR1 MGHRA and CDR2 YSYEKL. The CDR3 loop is CASSPRQGRANEKLFF. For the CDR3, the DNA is TGCGCCAGCAGCCCGAGACAGGGGAGGGCTAATGAAAAACTGTTTTTT.

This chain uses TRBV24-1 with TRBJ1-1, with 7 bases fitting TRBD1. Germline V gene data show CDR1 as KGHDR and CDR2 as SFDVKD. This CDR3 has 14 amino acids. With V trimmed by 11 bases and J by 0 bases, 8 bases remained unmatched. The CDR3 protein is CAIYPQGVNTEAFF. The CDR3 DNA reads TGTGCCATTTACCCGCAGGGGGTGAACACTGAAGCTTTCTTT.

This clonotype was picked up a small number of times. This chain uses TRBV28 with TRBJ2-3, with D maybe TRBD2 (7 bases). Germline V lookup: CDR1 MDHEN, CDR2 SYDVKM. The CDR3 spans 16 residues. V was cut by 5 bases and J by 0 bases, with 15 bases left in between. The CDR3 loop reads CASSHAAGASTDTQYF. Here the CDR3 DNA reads TGTGCCAGCAGTCACGCCGCGGGGGCCAGCACAGATACGCAGTATTTT. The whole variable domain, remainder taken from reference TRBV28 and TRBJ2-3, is DVKVTQSSRYLVKRTGEKVFLECVQDMDHENMFWYRQDPGLGLRLIYFSYDVKMKEKGDIPEGYSVSREKKERFSLILESASTNQTSMYLCASSHAAGASTDTQYFGPGTRLTVL.

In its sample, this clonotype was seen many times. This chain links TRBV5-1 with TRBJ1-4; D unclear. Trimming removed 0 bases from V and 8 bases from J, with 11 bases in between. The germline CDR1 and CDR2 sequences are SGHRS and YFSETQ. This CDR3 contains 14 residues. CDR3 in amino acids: CASSLDRREEKLFF. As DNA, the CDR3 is TGCGCCAGCAGCTTGGACCGGAGGGAAGAAAAACTGTTTTTT.

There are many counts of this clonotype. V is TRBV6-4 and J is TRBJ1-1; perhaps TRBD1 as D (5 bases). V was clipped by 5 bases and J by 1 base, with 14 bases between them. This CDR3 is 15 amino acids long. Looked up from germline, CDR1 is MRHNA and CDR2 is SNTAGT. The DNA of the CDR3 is TGTGCCAGCAGTTCTTCACCGGGGGGGAACACTGAAGCTTTCTTT. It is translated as CASSSSPGGNTEAFF.

The CDR3 nucleotides read TGTGCCAGCAGTATGACTAAAAACCAGCATGGAAACACCATATATTTT. Translating gives CASSMTKNQHGNTIYF. The genes are TRBV28 and TRBJ1-3; D not certain. The CDR3 extends over 16 amino acids. V lost 5 bases to trimming and J lost 3 bases, with 17 bases between them. Germline CDR1 reads MDHEN; CDR2 reads SYDVKM. Combining the CDR3 with reference TRBV28 and TRBJ1-3 gives the whole variable domain DVKVTQSSRYLVKRTGEKVFLECVQDMDHENMFWYRQDPGLGLRLIYFSYDVKMKEKGDIPEGYSVSREKKERFSLILESASTNQTSMYLCASSMTKNQHGNTIYFGEGSWLTVV.

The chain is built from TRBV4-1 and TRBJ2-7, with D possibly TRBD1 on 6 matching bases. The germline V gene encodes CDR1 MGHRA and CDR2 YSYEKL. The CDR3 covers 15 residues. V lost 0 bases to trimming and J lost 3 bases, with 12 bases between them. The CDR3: CASSQEIRQVYEQYF. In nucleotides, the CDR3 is TGCGCCAGCAGCCAAGAGATACGACAGGTCTACGAGCAGTACTTC.

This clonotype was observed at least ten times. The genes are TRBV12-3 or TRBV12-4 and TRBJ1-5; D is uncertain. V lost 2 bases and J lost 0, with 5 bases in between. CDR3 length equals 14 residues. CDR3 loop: CASSLSPSNQPQHF. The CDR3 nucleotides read TGTGCCAGCAGTTTAAGCCCTAGCAATCAGCCCCAGCATTTT.

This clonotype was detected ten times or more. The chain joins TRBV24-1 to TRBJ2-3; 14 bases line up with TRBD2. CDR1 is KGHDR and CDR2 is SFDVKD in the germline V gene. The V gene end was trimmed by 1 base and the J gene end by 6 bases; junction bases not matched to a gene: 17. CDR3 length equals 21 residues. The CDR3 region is CATSDFDTYGLAGGIRDTQYF. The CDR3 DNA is TGTGCCACCAGTGATTTCGACACCTACGGACTAGCGGGAGGAATAAGGGATACGCAGTATTTT.

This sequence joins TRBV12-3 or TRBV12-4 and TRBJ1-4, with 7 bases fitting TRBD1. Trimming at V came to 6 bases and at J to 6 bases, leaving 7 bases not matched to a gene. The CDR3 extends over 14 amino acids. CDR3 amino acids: CASSRQGGDEKLFF. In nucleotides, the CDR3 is TGTGCCAGCAGCCGACAGGGAGGGGATGAAAAACTGTTTTTT.

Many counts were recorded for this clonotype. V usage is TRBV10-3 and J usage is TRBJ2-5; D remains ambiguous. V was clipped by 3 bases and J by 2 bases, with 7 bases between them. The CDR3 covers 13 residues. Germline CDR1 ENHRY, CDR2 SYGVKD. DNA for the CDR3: TGTGCCATCAGTGACTCGCCTCAAGAGACCCAGTACTTC. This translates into CAISDSPQETQYF.

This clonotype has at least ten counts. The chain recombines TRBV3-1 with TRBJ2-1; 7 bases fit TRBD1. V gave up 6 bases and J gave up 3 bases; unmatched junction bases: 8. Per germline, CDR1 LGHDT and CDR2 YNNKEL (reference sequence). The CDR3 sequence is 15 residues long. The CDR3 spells CASSPTGAYYNEQFF. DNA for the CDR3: TGTGCCAGCAGTCCTACAGGGGCTTACTACAATGAGCAGTTCTTC.

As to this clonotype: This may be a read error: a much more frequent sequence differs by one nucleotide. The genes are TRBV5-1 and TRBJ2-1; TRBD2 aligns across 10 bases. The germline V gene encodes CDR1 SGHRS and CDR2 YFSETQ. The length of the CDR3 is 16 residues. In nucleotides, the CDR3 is TGCGCCAGCGGCTTGTTTTCCAGCGGGAGGGACAATGAGCAGTTCTTC. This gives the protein CASGLFSSGRDNEQFF.

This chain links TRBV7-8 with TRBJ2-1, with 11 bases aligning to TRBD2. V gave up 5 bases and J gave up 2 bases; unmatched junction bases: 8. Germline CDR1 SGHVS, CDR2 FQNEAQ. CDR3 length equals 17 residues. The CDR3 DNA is TGTGCCAGCAGCCCCTTGACTAGCGGGATTACCTACAATGAGCAGTTCTTC. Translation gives CASSPLTSGITYNEQFF. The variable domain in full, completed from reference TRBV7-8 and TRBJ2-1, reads GAGVSQSPRYKVAKRGQDVALRCDPISGHVSLFWYQQALGQGPEFLTYFQNEAQLDKSGLPSDRFFAERPEGSVSTLKIQRTQQEDSAVYLCASSPLTSGITYNEQFFGPGTRLTVL.

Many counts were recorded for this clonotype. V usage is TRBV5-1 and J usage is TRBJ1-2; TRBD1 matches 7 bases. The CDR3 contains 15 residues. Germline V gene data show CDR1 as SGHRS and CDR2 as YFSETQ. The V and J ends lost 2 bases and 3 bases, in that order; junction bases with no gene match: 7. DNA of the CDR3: TGCGCCAGCAGCTTAGAGGGACAGATGTACTATGGCTACACCTTC. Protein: CASSLEGQMYYGYTF.

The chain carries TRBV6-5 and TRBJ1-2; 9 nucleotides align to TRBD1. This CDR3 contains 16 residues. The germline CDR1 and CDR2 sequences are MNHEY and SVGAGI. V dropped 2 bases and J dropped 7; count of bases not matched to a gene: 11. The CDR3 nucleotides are TGTGCCAGCAGTTACCCTAAGACAGGGGGGGTCCGTGGCTACACCTTC. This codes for CASSYPKTGGVRGYTF.

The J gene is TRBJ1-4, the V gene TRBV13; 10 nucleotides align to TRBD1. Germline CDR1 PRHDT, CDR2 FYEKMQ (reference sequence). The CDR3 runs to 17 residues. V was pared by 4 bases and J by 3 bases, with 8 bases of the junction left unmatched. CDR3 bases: TGTGCCAGCAGCTCTGGGACAGGGGAAACGCCTAATGAAAAACTGTTTTTT. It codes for CASSSGTGETPNEKLFF.

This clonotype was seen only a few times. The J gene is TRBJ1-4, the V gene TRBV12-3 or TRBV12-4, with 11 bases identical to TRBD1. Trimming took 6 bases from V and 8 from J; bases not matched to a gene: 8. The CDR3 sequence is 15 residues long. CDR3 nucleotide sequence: TGTGCCAGCAGGTGGACAGGGGGCGCGCAAGAAAAACTGTTTTTT. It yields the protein CASRWTGGAQEKLFF.

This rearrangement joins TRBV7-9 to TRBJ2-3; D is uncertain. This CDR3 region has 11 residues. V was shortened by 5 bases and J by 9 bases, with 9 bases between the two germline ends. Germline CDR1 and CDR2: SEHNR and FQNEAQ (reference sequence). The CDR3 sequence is CASSPSVTQYF. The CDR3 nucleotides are TGTGCCAGCAGCCCCTCCGTAACGCAGTATTTT.

CDR3 DNA sequence: TGTGCCAGCAGTTTAAGACCCTCAAGGGCGGGAGCCTCCTACGAGCAGTACTTC. Its protein is CASSLRPSRAGASYEQYF. This chain uses TRBV28 with TRBJ2-7, with 7 bases fitting TRBD2. The ends lost 2 bases at V and 0 bases at J; junction bases unmatched: 13. Germline V lookup: CDR1 MDHEN, CDR2 SYDVKM. The CDR3 covers 18 residues.

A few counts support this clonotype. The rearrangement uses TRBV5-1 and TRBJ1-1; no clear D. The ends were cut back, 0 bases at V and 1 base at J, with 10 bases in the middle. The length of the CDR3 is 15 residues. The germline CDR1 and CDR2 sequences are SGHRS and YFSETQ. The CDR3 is CASSLDAATNTEAFF. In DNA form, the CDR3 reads TGCGCCAGCAGCTTGGATGCAGCGACGAACACTGAAGCTTTCTTT.

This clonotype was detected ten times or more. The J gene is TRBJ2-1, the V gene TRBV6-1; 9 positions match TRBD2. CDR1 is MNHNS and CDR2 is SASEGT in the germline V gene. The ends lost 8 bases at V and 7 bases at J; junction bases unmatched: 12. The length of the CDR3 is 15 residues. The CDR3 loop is CASQRLADHDNEQFF. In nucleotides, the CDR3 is TGTGCCAGCCAGAGACTAGCGGATCACGATAATGAGCAGTTCTTC.

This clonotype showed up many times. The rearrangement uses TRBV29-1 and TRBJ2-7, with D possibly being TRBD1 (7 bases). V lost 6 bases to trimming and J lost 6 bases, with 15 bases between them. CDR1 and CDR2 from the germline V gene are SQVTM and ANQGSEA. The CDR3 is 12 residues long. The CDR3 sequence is CSVGGQPGEQYF. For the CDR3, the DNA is TGCAGCGTGGGGGGACAGCCAGGCGAGCAGTACTTC.

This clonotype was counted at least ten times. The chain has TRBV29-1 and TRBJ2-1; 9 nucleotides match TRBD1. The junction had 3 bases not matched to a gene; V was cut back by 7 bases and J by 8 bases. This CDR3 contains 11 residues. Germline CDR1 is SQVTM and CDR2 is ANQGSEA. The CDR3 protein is CSGDRVDEQFF. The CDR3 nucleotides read TGCAGCGGGGACAGGGTCGATGAGCAGTTCTTC.

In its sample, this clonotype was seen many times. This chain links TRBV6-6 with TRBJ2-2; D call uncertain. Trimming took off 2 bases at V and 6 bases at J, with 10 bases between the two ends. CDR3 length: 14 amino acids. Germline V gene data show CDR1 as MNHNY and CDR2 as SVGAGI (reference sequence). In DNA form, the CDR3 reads TGTGCCAGCAGTTACGGCATCGACGCCGGGGAGCTGTTTTTT. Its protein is CASSYGIDAGELFF.

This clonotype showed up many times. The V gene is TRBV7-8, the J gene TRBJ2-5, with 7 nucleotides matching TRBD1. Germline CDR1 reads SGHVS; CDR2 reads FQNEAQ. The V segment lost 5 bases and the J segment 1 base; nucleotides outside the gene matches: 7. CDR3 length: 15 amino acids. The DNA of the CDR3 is TGTGCCAGCAGCGCGCCGAGACAGGGCCAAGAGACCCAGTACTTC. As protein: CASSAPRQGQETQYF.

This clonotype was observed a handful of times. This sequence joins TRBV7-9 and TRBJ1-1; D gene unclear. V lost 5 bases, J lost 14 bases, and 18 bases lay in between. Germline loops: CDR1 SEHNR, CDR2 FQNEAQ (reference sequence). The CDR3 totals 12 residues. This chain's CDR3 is CASSASEVFGFF. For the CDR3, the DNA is TGTGCCAGCAGCGCAAGTGAGGTGTTTGGGTTCTTT.